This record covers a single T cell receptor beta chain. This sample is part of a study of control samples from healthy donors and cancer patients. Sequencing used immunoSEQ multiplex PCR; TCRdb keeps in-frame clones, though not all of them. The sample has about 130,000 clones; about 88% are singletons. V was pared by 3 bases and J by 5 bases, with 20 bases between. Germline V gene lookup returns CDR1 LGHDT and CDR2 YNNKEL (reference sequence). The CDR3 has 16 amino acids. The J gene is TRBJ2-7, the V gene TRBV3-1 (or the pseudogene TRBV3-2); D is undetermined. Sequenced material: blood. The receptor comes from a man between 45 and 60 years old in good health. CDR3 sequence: CASSHALTVSVDEQYF. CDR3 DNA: TGTGCCAGCAGCCATGCTCTTACGGTTTCGGTTGACGAGCAGTACTTC.